The next 9 T cell receptor beta chains were all read from a single sample in a study of cytomegalovirus exposure and HLA in healthy donors. Primers for the PCR totalled 60 Vbeta and 13 Jbeta. Using immunoSEQ multiplex PCR, the repertoire was profiled, and TCRdb retains in-frame clones only, with some absent. The sample records some 120,000 clones, roughly 70% being singletons. The specimen was PBMCs. The receptors were gathered from a man aged 25-40 years in good health and CMV-seronegative.

The rearrangement links TRBV6-6 to TRBJ2-7, with 7 nucleotides matching TRBD2. V lost 0 bases, J lost 7 bases, and 9 bases stayed unmatched. Germline V gives CDR1 MNHNY, CDR2 SVGAGI (reference sequence). This CDR3 is 15 amino acids long. The CDR3 here is CASSYSSGTPWEQYF. The CDR3 nucleotides read TGTGCCAGCAGTTACTCGAGCGGGACCCCTTGGGAGCAGTACTTC.

As for this clone: The conserved phenylalanine or tryptophan is not found at the CDR3 terminus, so this likely reflects a read error. The chain has TRBV30 and TRBJ1-2; D unclear. The germline V gene has CDR1 GTSNPN and CDR2 SVGIG (reference sequence). This CDR3 comprises 11 residues. DNA of the CDR3: TGTGCCTGGGGTGTCAGGTATGGCTACACCGTC. Amino acids: CAWGVRYGYTV.

The chain recombines TRBV4-1 with TRBJ1-1; TRBD1 agrees at 10 bases. Germline CDR1 is MGHRA and CDR2 is YSYEKL. The CDR3 loop spans 17 amino acids. The V and J ends lost 1 base and 5 bases, in that order; junction bases with no gene match: 10. CDR3 bases: TGCGCCAGCAGCCAAGTCCAGGGACAGGGGCCTTCGACTGAAGCTTTCTTT. The encoded protein is CASSQVQGQGPSTEAFF.

This clone occurred a few times. The V gene is TRBV7-9, the J gene TRBJ2-7, with D maybe TRBD1 (5 bases). Germline V gene data show CDR1 as SEHNR and CDR2 as FQNEAQ (reference sequence). Between the trimmed V and J ends, which lost 2 bases and 5 bases, there was a span of 16 bases. The CDR3 totals 15 residues. This chain's CDR3 is CASSLTVVQGHEQYF. The CDR3 coding sequence is TGTGCCAGCAGCTTAACGGTGGTTCAGGGCCACGAGCAGTACTTC.

This clone was observed once. DNA for the CDR3: TGTGCCAGCAGCCCGGACAGGGGTAGCAATCAGCCCCAGCATTTT. It specifies CASSPDRGSNQPQHF. The rearrangement links TRBV7-9 to TRBJ1-5; 9 bases align to TRBD1. V shed 5 bases, J shed 0 bases, and the junction held 2 bases outside the gene matches. The CDR3 consists of 15 residues. Germline values: CDR1 SEHNR, CDR2 FQNEAQ (reference sequence).

CDR3 in amino acids: CASRDGGSSYNSPLHF. CDR3 bases: TGTGCCAGCCGAGACGGAGGCAGCTCCTATAATTCACCCCTCCACTTT. This chain uses TRBV27 with TRBJ1-6; D is unresolved. Germline lookup yields CDR1 MNHEY and CDR2 SMNVEV (reference sequence). V was pared by 8 bases and J by 0 bases, with 14 bases between. The CDR3 has 16 residues.

CDR3 sequence reads: CASSEVLETTDTQYF. The CDR3 region has the DNA TGTGCCAGCAGTGAAGTTCTGGAGACCACAGATACGCAGTATTTT. The genes are TRBV6-1 and TRBJ2-3; D is unclear. Trimming pared 1 base from V and 2 bases from J, leaving 10 bases between. Germline values: CDR1 MNHNS, CDR2 SASEGT. CDR3 length: 15 amino acids.

CDR3 residues: CASSQVSFNEQFF. DNA of the CDR3: TGTGCCAGCAGCCAAGTGAGTTTCAATGAGCAGTTCTTC. This rearrangement joins TRBV4-2 to TRBJ2-1, with D uncertain. The CDR3 runs to 13 residues. Between the trimmed V and J ends, which lost 1 base and 6 bases, there was a span of 7 bases. Per germline, CDR1 LGHNA and CDR2 YNFKEQ.

The chain uses TRBV7-3 and TRBJ2-1; 7 nucleotides match TRBD2. Germline-derived CDR1 and CDR2 are SGHTA and FQGTGA. The CDR3 has 15 residues. After removal of 2 bases from V and 5 bases from J, the junction contained 6 bases not matched to a gene. The CDR3 coding sequence is TGTGCCAGCAGCTTAGGGGGGGAACCGCACAATGAGCAGTTCTTC. This gives the protein CASSLGGEPHNEQFF.